Sequencing of this T cell receptor beta chain was carried out in a study of CXCR3-negative and CXCR3-positive naive CD8 T cells. The CDR3 length is 16 residues. CDR1 and CDR2 from the germline V gene are SQVTM and ANQGSEA. This clonotype is deemed medium-sized by its frequency. The TRB cDNA libraries were prepared by 5' RACE with UMI labels. TCRdb reprocessed the 5' RACE reads and reports one entry per CDR3 protein, with no DNA. This listing includes some 4,000 distinct CDR3 sequences. This receptor was identified in a human donor in good health. Some clones in this sample may be carry-over from other donors' samples. V gene TRBV29-1 combines with J gene TRBJ2-1; TCRdb indicates TRBD2, and absent DNA this call remains unverified. The sequenced sample consisted of naive CXCR3- CD8+ T cells from blood. Documented subset: CD45RO-CCR7+CD27+CD95- naive CD8+ T cells lacking CXCR3 (TNR3-). CDR3 amino acids: CSVEVRIAGSYNEQFF.